A selection of T cell receptor beta chains follows, all from one sample in a study of blood T cell repertoires in COVID-19. The table came from immunoSEQ multiplex PCR; TCRdb's copy has only in-frame clones and leaves some out. The profile shows 200,000 to 300,000 clones, 70% to 85% of them singletons. Material: peripheral blood. The receptors here all came from a man aged 80 or over with acute or convalescent COVID-19. Both conserved end residues are part of each CDR3. D genes are given only for firm matches. A clone size is listed for some rows: how often the clone was seen (once, few, many), or a class if it is expanded.

d_call: TRBD2
clone_size: .
v_call: TRBV5-1
j_call: TRBJ2-7
cdr3_nt: TGCGCCAGCAGCTTAGCGGGAGGGCCAGGCGAGCAGTACTTC
cdr3_aa: CASSLAGGPGEQYF

d_call: .
clone_size: .
v_call: TRBV7-6
j_call: TRBJ1-1
cdr3_nt: TGTGCCAGCAGCTTAGGGGCAGGGAACACTGAAGCTTTCTTT
cdr3_aa: CASSLGAGNTEAFF

d_call: TRBD2
clone_size: .
v_call: TRBV7-2
j_call: TRBJ2-7
cdr3_nt: TGTGCCAGCAGCTCGACTAGCGGCCCCTACGAGCAGTACTTC
cdr3_aa: CASSSTSGPYEQYF

d_call: TRBD1
clone_size: .
v_call: TRBV10-3
j_call: TRBJ1-3
cdr3_nt: TGTGCCATCAGAATGACAGGGGCTGGAAACACCATATATTTT
cdr3_aa: CAIRMTGAGNTIYF

d_call: .
clone_size: .
v_call: TRBV20-1
j_call: TRBJ2-1
cdr3_nt: TGCAGTGCGAGAGACTTCAATGAGCAGTTCTTC
cdr3_aa: CSARDFNEQFF

d_call: .
clone_size: .
v_call: TRBV4-1
j_call: TRBJ1-3
cdr3_nt: TGCGCCAGCTGGGATATGGGGACAGGAAACACCATATATTTT
cdr3_aa: CASWDMGTGNTIYF

d_call: .
clone_size: .
v_call: TRBV10-3
j_call: TRBJ1-1
cdr3_nt: TGTGCCACATCCAGGGGCCCGAACACTGAAGCTTTCTTT
cdr3_aa: CATSRGPNTEAFF

d_call: TRBD2
clone_size: .
v_call: TRBV9
j_call: TRBJ2-7
cdr3_nt: TGTGCCAGCAGCAAGACTAGCGGGATCCCCTACGAGCAGTACTTC
cdr3_aa: CASSKTSGIPYEQYF

d_call: TRBD1
clone_size: .
v_call: TRBV6-5
j_call: TRBJ2-4
cdr3_nt: TGTGCCAGCAGTTCAGACAGGGGGAAAAACATTCAGTACTTC
cdr3_aa: CASSSDRGKNIQYF

d_call: TRBD1
clone_size: .
v_call: TRBV7-9
j_call: TRBJ2-3
cdr3_nt: TGTGCCAGCAGCTTCAGGGGGGATACGCAGTATTTT
cdr3_aa: CASSFRGDTQYF

d_call: .
clone_size: .
v_call: TRBV25-1
j_call: TRBJ1-4
cdr3_nt: TGTGCCAGCAGTGATGGCGGCCAGCGGGGGAAACTGTTTTTT
cdr3_aa: CASSDGGQRGKLFF

d_call: .
clone_size: .
v_call: TRBV7-2
j_call: TRBJ2-1
cdr3_nt: TGTGCCAGCAGGTCCCCCGGGTACAATGAGCAGTTCTTC
cdr3_aa: CASRSPGYNEQFF

d_call: .
clone_size: .
v_call: TRBV30
j_call: TRBJ1-3
cdr3_nt: TGTGCCTGGAGTCCGGCTAGCTCTGGAAACACCATATATTTT
cdr3_aa: CAWSPASSGNTIYF

d_call: .
clone_size: few
v_call: TRBV6-5
j_call: TRBJ1-2
cdr3_nt: TGTGCCACTGTCTTCGCCGGACAGTCAGGCTACACCTTC
cdr3_aa: CATVFAGQSGYTF

d_call: TRBD1
clone_size: .
v_call: TRBV27
j_call: TRBJ2-7
cdr3_nt: TGTGCCAGCAGTCCAGGGGGAATATACGAGCAGTACTTC
cdr3_aa: CASSPGGIYEQYF

d_call: TRBD1
clone_size: .
v_call: TRBV2
j_call: TRBJ1-5
cdr3_nt: TGTGCCAGCAGTGATGGGACAGGCAATCAGCCCCAGCATTTT
cdr3_aa: CASSDGTGNQPQHF

d_call: TRBD1
clone_size: .
v_call: TRBV6-2/TRBV6-3
j_call: TRBJ1-1
cdr3_nt: TGTGCCAGCAGTGACCCCGGACAGGGCGGTCCTCGGGGAGCTTTCTTT
cdr3_aa: CASSDPGQGGPRGAFF

d_call: .
clone_size: .
v_call: TRBV27
j_call: TRBJ1-1
cdr3_nt: TGTGCCAGCAGTTTATACAGGGATGGCTCTGAAGCTTTCTTT
cdr3_aa: CASSLYRDGSEAFF

d_call: TRBD1
clone_size: .
v_call: TRBV28
j_call: TRBJ2-7
cdr3_nt: TGTGCCAGCAGCCTTGACAGGGGGTTCGATCTTTCCTACGAGCAGTACTTC
cdr3_aa: CASSLDRGFDLSYEQYF

d_call: TRBD1
clone_size: .
v_call: TRBV25-1
j_call: TRBJ1-2
cdr3_nt: TGTGCCAGCAGTTCCCGGGCCGGGACAGGGGACTTCTATGGCTACACCTTC
cdr3_aa: CASSSRAGTGDFYGYTF